These 23 T cell receptor beta chains came from one sample sequenced in a study of OX40 agonist ivuxolimab in advanced cancers. The assay was immunoSEQ multiplex PCR, and TCRdb's table has in-frame clones only and misses some. The sample consists of around 94,000 clones, under 95% of them appearing once. The sequenced sample was CD4+ or CD8+ T cells sorted from blood, obtained in a trial of the OX40 agonist ivuxolimab. The receptors stem from an adult with an advanced solid tumor such as melanoma, head and neck, liver or kidney cancer.

The chain is built from TRBV11-2 and TRBJ2-7; no firm D call. Deletions cut 1 base from V and 2 bases from J, with 12 bases between. Germline CDR1 and CDR2: SGHAT and FQNNGV. CDR3 length equals 15 residues. CDR3 residues: CASSLGQKAPYEQYF. The CDR3 coding sequence is TGTGCCAGCAGCTTAGGGCAGAAAGCCCCCTACGAGCAGTACTTC.

The V gene is TRBV15, the J gene TRBJ2-5, with 8 bases that match TRBD1. Germline V CDR1 and CDR2: LNHNV, YYDKDF (reference sequence). This CDR3 is built from 15 residues. V lost 0 bases and J lost 2; bases outside the gene matches: 2. CDR3: CATSRENRGQETQYF. The DNA of the CDR3 is TGTGCCACCAGCAGAGAGAACAGGGGGCAAGAGACCCAGTACTTC.

This clone was seen once. This chain uses TRBV5-1 with TRBJ1-1, with 8 bases fitting TRBD1. This CDR3 has 15 amino acids. Germline CDR1 reads SGHRS; CDR2 reads YFSETQ. J gave up 4 bases and V 0 bases, and 5 bases lay outside the gene matches. CDR3 protein: CASSLARQGLTEAFF. CDR3 nucleotides: TGCGCCAGCAGCTTGGCCCGACAGGGGCTCACTGAAGCTTTCTTT.

This clone came up once. The V and J genes are TRBV7-9 and TRBJ1-5; D is unclear. The CDR3 totals 14 residues. Germline CDR1 is SEHNR and CDR2 is FQNEAQ (reference sequence). V lost 1 base to trimming and J lost 4 bases, with 8 bases between them. In DNA, the CDR3 is TGTGCCAGCAGCTTAGACGGACGAAATCAGCCCCAGCATTTT. It specifies CASSLDGRNQPQHF.

The V call is TRBV6-5, the J call TRBJ2-2; 8 bases match TRBD1. The junction had 7 bases not matched to a gene; V was cut back by 4 bases and J by 6 bases. The CDR3 length is 15 residues. Germline V CDR1 and CDR2: MNHEY, SVGAGI. The CDR3 region has the DNA TGTGCCAGCAGTTCCGGACAGGGCCCATCCGGGGAGCTGTTTTTT. It codes for CASSSGQGPSGELFF.

The chain couples TRBV28 to TRBJ2-7; D gene uncertain. V lost 5 bases to trimming and J lost 2 bases, with 16 bases between them. Germline V gene lookup returns CDR1 MDHEN and CDR2 SYDVKM. The CDR3 covers 15 residues. The CDR3 sequence is CASSPPVSRAYEQYF. CDR3 nucleotides: TGTGCCAGCAGTCCTCCCGTCTCGCGAGCCTACGAGCAGTACTTC.

DNA for the CDR3: TGTGCCAGCAGCCAAGTCGGACGAGACGGAAACTACGAGCAGTACTTC. Translation gives CASSQVGRDGNYEQYF. The V and J genes are TRBV14 and TRBJ2-7; D unresolved. V lost 1 base, J lost 3 bases, and 16 bases lay in between. Looked up from germline, CDR1 is SGHDN and CDR2 is FVKESK. The CDR3 loop spans 16 amino acids.

The rearrangement links TRBV21-1 to TRBJ1-2. TRBV21-1 is recorded as a pseudogene. This CDR3 contains 14 residues. CDR3 bases: TGTGCCAGCAGCGACCTAGGGCCCTTCTATGGCTACACCTTC. It translates to CASSDLGPFYGYTF.

This chain uses TRBV13 with TRBJ2-2, with a tentative D call TRBD2 (6 bases). Germline V CDR1 and CDR2: PRHDT, FYEKMQ (reference sequence). Trimming left V 6 bases short and J 5 bases short, with 13 bases between. The CDR3 runs to 14 residues. The CDR3, as DNA: TGTGCCAGCAGGCCAGGAGGGGTAACCGGGGAGCTGTTTTTT. This translates into CASRPGGVTGELFF. The variable domain in full, with the rest retrieved from reference TRBV13 and TRBJ2-2, is AAGVIQSPRHLIKEKRETATLKCYPIPRHDTVYWYQQGPGQDPQFLISFYEKMQSDKGSIPDRFSAQQFSDYHSELNMSSLELGDSALYFCASRPGGVTGELFFGEGSRLTVL.

The chain links TRBV25-1 to TRBJ2-7, with D unresolved. The length of the CDR3 is 11 residues. The V and J ends lost 9 bases and 5 bases respectively, with 11 bases between them. From germline, CDR1 is MGHDK and CDR2 SYGVNS. The CDR3 DNA reads TGTGCCAGGCGACTGGCCCACGAGCAGTACTTC. Translated, it gives CARRLAHEQYF.

The chain is built from TRBV6-1 and TRBJ1-1, with a weak D call TRBD1 (5 bases). The germline V gene has CDR1 MNHNS and CDR2 SASEGT. The CDR3 is made up of 12 amino acids. Trimming shortened V by 8 bases and J by 6 bases, and 13 bases separated the two germline ends. CDR3 loop: CASRGQKAEAFF. Written as DNA, the CDR3 is TGTGCCAGCCGGGGCCAGAAGGCTGAAGCTTTCTTT.

The genes are TRBV7-8 and TRBJ2-3; maybe TRBD2 (6 bases). V lost 2 bases and J lost 6, with 18 bases in between. Germline lookup yields CDR1 SGHVS and CDR2 FQNEAQ. CDR3 size: 16 residues. The DNA for the CDR3 is TGTGCCAGCAGCTTATTGACTAGTTCGTTTACGGATACGCAGTATTTT. Encoded protein: CASSLLTSSFTDTQYF.

This clone showed up just once. The chain has TRBV30 and TRBJ1-1, with a weak D call TRBD1 (6 bases). CDR3 length: 14 amino acids. Germline lookup yields CDR1 GTSNPN and CDR2 SVGIG (reference sequence). Trimming left V 4 bases short and J 4 bases short, with 16 bases between. CDR3 amino acids: CAWTLWGQFTEAFF. In DNA, the CDR3 is TGTGCCTGGACCCTCTGGGGGCAGTTCACTGAAGCTTTCTTT.

This chain joins TRBV5-8 and TRBJ2-5; 7 nucleotides match TRBD1. Per germline, CDR1 SGHTS and CDR2 YDEGEE. Trimming cost V 1 base and J 4 bases; bases outside gene matches: 4. The CDR3 loop spans 14 amino acids. For the CDR3, the DNA is TGTGCCAGCAGCTTGCTGCGACAGGGAGAGACCCAGTACTTC. Protein sequence: CASSLLRQGETQYF.

The chain employs TRBV4-1 and TRBJ2-7; D ambiguous. V lost 4 bases, J lost 5 bases, and 15 bases lay in between. This CDR3 comprises 14 residues. Per the germline V gene, CDR1 is MGHRA and CDR2 is YSYEKL. CDR3 bases: TGCGCCAGCAGCCCCGCAATGGGCCGGGACGAGCAGTACTTC. Translating it yields CASSPAMGRDEQYF.

The chain has TRBV19 and TRBJ1-2; D call uncertain. Germline CDR1 is LNHDA and CDR2 is SQIVND (reference sequence). Trimming pared 3 bases from V and 2 bases from J, leaving 10 bases between. The CDR3 loop spans 14 amino acids. The CDR3 coding sequence is TGTGCCAGTAGTATTACACGGACCAACTATGGCTACACCTTC. This gives the protein CASSITRTNYGYTF.

The rearrangement joins TRBV7-9 to TRBJ2-7, with D perhaps matching TRBD2 (6 bases). CDR1 is SEHNR, CDR2 FQNEAQ, per germline (reference sequence). The V end was cut by 1 base, the J end by 2 bases, with 15 bases between. The CDR3 totals 16 residues. The CDR3 reads CASSLDGGRTPYEQYF. The CDR3 region has the DNA TGTGCCAGCAGCTTAGATGGAGGGAGAACTCCCTACGAGCAGTACTTC.

V gene TRBV7-8 combines with J gene TRBJ1-2, with D possibly being TRBD1 (6 bases). Between the trimmed V and J ends, which lost 0 bases and 7 bases, there was a span of 9 bases. The CDR3 has 13 amino acids. Germline-derived CDR1 and CDR2 are SGHVS and FQNEAQ. CDR3 sequence reads: CASSLAEGVGYTF. In DNA, the CDR3 is TGTGCCAGCAGCTTAGCTGAGGGGGTTGGCTACACCTTC.

The rearrangement links TRBV9 to TRBJ2-1; TRBD2 agrees at 7 bases. V lost 0 bases to trimming and J lost 10 bases; unmatched junction nucleotides: 13. From germline, CDR1 is SGDLS and CDR2 YYNGEE. The CDR3 spans 16 residues. Written as DNA, the CDR3 is TGTGCCAGCAGCGTAGAGGGAGGGCTAGCGCAAGGGGAGCAGTTCTTC. It translates to CASSVEGGLAQGEQFF.

This clone has only one observation. CDR3 sequence reads: CASSAGSFGDTQYF. The CDR3 DNA is TGTGCCAGCAGCGCAGGGAGTTTTGGAGATACGCAGTATTTT. The rearrangement links TRBV2 to TRBJ2-3; D may correspond to TRBD1 or TRBD2 (5 bases each). Looked up from germline, CDR1 is SNHLY and CDR2 is FYNNEI. The V end lost 6 bases, the J end lost 5 bases, and 15 bases lay between the germline ends. The CDR3 has 14 amino acids. The complete variable domain, with remaining parts taken from reference TRBV2 and TRBJ2-3, reads EPEVTQTPSHQVTQMGQEVILRCVPISNHLYFYWYRQILGQKVEFLVSFYNNEISEKSEIFDDQFSVERPDGSNFTLKIRSTKLEDSAMYFCASSAGSFGDTQYFGPGTRLTVL.

V gene TRBV27 combines with J gene TRBJ1-2; maybe TRBD1 (6 bases). Looked up from germline, CDR1 is MNHEY and CDR2 is SMNVEV (reference sequence). The V end lost 5 bases, the J end lost 2 bases, and 21 bases lay between the germline ends. The CDR3 is 17 residues long. CDR3: CASSPFLTGPENYGYTF. For the CDR3, the DNA is TGTGCCAGCAGTCCCTTCCTAACAGGGCCGGAAAACTATGGCTACACCTTC.

The chain recombines TRBV19 with TRBJ1-2, with D possibly TRBD1 on 6 matching bases. V lost 7 bases and J lost 3, with 6 bases in between. The germline gives CDR1 LNHDA, CDR2 SQIVND (reference sequence). There are 11 residues in the CDR3. Written as DNA, the CDR3 is TGTGCCAGTACAGGGGACTATGGCTACACCTTC. Translated: CASTGDYGYTF.

This clone came up once. This CDR3 reads CASSQEGANQPQHF. In DNA form, the CDR3 reads TGCGCCAGCAGCCAAGAAGGGGCGAATCAGCCCCAGCATTTT. The chain has TRBV4-1 and TRBJ1-5, with a weak D call TRBD1 (5 bases). In germline, CDR1 is MGHRA, CDR2 YSYEKL. The CDR3 is made up of 14 amino acids. Trimming took 0 bases from V and 4 from J, leaving 7 bases between them.